This TCR beta chain was recorded in a study of cytomegalovirus exposure and HLA in healthy donors. The PCR employed 60 Vbeta primers together with 13 Jbeta primers. Clones were sequenced by immunoSEQ multiplex PCR, and TCRdb holds only the in-frame ones, with some missing. This table holds some 100,000 clones, around 76% found once. Details on this clone: Antigen: not known.

Notes on the study in general: CMV antigen specificity was confirmed in vitro for a few CMV-associated chains. Researchers counted around 150 TCR beta chains as cytomegalovirus-associated. Researchers reported in a later analysis that common viral pathogens appeared linked to several top clusters. Sequence variants that were highly shared formed a cluster that was likely a sequencing artifact.

The source of this sequence is a man aged 50 to 60 in good health and CMV-seropositive. The source material was PBMCs.

CDR3 sequence reads: CASRGRRTDTQYF. CDR3 nucleotides: TGTGCCAGCAGGGGGCGGCGCACAGATACGCAGTATTTT. The rearrangement uses TRBV5-4 and TRBJ2-3; D is perhaps TRBD1 (5 bases). The CDR3 contains 13 residues. V lost 5 bases, J lost 1 base, and 8 bases lay in between. Germline V gene lookup returns CDR1 SGHNT and CDR2 YYREEE (reference sequence).